The 19 T cell receptor beta chains listed next were all sequenced from one sample in a study of spatial heterogeneity in lung cancer (dated by TCRdb to between 2018 and 2021). Beyond this particular receptor, the publication reports: The number of expanded intratumoral alpha and beta TCRs correlated with the tumor nonsynonymous mutation count.

Read against the paper, the sample's time point label means: sample taken at primary tumor resection. Library construction relied on 5' RACE. The reads were generated on a NextSeq 500. TCRdb's own reprocessing of the public reads used fastp at Q25 and MiXCR and kept productive beta chains. One record per CDR3 amino acid sequence lists the most common genes and DNA. The sample data list 10,000 to 15,000 distinct CDR3 sequences, and 4% to 6% of these were observed just once. The ten largest account for around 35% of the sample. These TCRs' antigens remain unknown. The material was lung tumor tissue, obtained at surgery. The receptors originated from a male donor with early-stage non-small cell lung cancer.

This clonotype was observed many times. The gene calls are TRBV7-2 and TRBJ1-2, with TRBD1 matching 8 bases. Germline CDR1 and CDR2: SGHTA and FQGNSA. The CDR3 sequence is 13 residues long. V was clipped by 4 bases and J by 11 bases; unmatched bases: 9. The CDR3 coding sequence is TGTGCCAGCAGCTCAGGACAGGGCCTTGATTACACCTTC. Protein: CASSSGQGLDYTF.

In its sample, this clonotype was seen many times. The chain uses TRBV28 and TRBJ2-7; D might be TRBD1 or TRBD2, each matching 5 bases. This CDR3 region has 16 residues. V dropped 4 bases and J dropped 0 bases, with 16 bases sitting between them. Looked up from germline, CDR1 is MDHEN and CDR2 is SYDVKM. The CDR3 nucleotides read TGTGCCAGCAGTTCAGAAGGGACCCCCAGCTCCTACGAGCAGTACTTC. Translated: CASSSEGTPSSYEQYF.

This clonotype is medium-sized in the sample. V gene TRBV7-3 combines with J gene TRBJ1-2, with 12 nucleotides matching TRBD1. Germline V gene data show CDR1 as SGHTA and CDR2 as FQGTGA. V gave up 5 bases and J gave up 2 bases; unmatched junction bases: 3. The CDR3 totals 15 residues. The CDR3 here is CASSPGQGANYGYTF. As DNA, the CDR3 is TGTGCCAGCAGCCCGGGACAGGGGGCGAACTATGGCTACACCTTC.

This clonotype was counted ten times or more. This chain connects TRBV20-1 to TRBJ1-1; possibly TRBD1 for D (6 bases). Per the germline V gene, CDR1 is DFQATT and CDR2 is SNEGSKA (reference sequence). CDR3 length: 14 residues. Trimming stripped 6 bases from V and 9 bases from J, with 23 bases between. The CDR3 here is CSADRPGTGVQAFF. The CDR3 DNA is TGCAGTGCGGACAGACCAGGGACGGGTGTACAAGCTTTCTTT.

This clonotype was seen ten or more times. This rearrangement joins TRBV7-9 to TRBJ2-5; TRBD2 matches at 7 bases. This CDR3 contains 16 residues. The germline V gene encodes CDR1 SEHNR and CDR2 FQNEAQ (reference sequence). The V segment lost 1 base and the J segment 3 bases; nucleotides outside the gene matches: 8. As DNA, the CDR3 is TGTGCCAGCAGCTTAGGGTCTAGCGGTCTTGAAGAGACCCAGTACTTC. This codes for CASSLGSSGLEETQYF.

This clonotype has a count of ten or more. This chain links TRBV5-4 with TRBJ2-3; D may be TRBD2 (6 bases). From germline, CDR1 is SGHNT and CDR2 YYREEE (reference sequence). The CDR3 covers 15 residues. V lost 1 base and J lost 1, with 10 bases in between. The CDR3 coding sequence is TGTGCCAGCAGCTTGTGGGGCGGGGGCACAGATACGCAGTATTTT. It specifies CASSLWGGGTDTQYF.

This clonotype was seen ten or more times. The chain has TRBV19 and TRBJ2-2; TRBD2 aligns across 10 bases. Germline V lookup: CDR1 LNHDA, CDR2 SQIVND (reference sequence). CDR3 length: 15 residues. V dropped 4 bases and J dropped 7; count of bases not matched to a gene: 6. Here the CDR3 DNA reads TGTGCCAGTAGTAGAGCGGGAGGGCCTAACGGGGAGCTGTTTTTT. It translates to CASSRAGGPNGELFF.

This clonotype was observed many times. CDR3 sequence reads: CASSRQGSVGREKLFF. The CDR3 nucleotides read TGTGCCAGCAGTCGACAGGGGAGTGTGGGGCGTGAAAAACTGTTTTTT. The V gene is TRBV7-9, the J gene TRBJ1-4; 8 bases are shared with TRBD1. Germline CDR1 SEHNR, CDR2 FQNEAQ (reference sequence). This CDR3 region has 16 residues. V lost 6 bases and J lost 7; bases outside the gene matches: 13.

This clonotype has at least ten counts. The chain carries TRBV6-5 and TRBJ1-4; 10 bases are shared with TRBD1. Germline V lookup: CDR1 MNHEY, CDR2 SVGAGI. The CDR3 is made up of 15 amino acids. V lost 6 bases, J lost 8 bases, and 9 bases stayed unmatched. The CDR3 bases are TGTGCCAGCAGCCTCGACAGGGGGCCCGGAGAAAAACTGTTTTTT. Its translation is CASSLDRGPGEKLFF.

The sample holds many counts of this clonotype. The genes are TRBV11-2 and TRBJ2-5; D is perhaps TRBD2 (5 bases). Germline-derived CDR1 and CDR2 are SGHAT and FQNNGV. The length of the CDR3 is 14 residues. The ends were cut back, 0 bases at V and 6 bases at J, with 11 bases in the middle. The chain's CDR3 is CASSLEWESKTQYF. For the CDR3, the DNA is TGTGCCAGCAGCTTAGAATGGGAGTCAAAGACCCAGTACTTC.

This chain links TRBV2 with TRBJ2-3; the D gene is possibly TRBD2 (6 bases). Trimming took off 6 bases at V and 2 bases at J, with 15 bases between the two ends. Per germline, CDR1 SNHLY and CDR2 FYNNEI. This CDR3 is 15 amino acids long. The CDR3 sequence is CASRKDRRATDTQYF. Written as DNA, the CDR3 is TGTGCCAGCAGAAAAGATCGGAGGGCCACAGATACGCAGTATTTT.

A few counts support this clonotype. V is TRBV12-5 and J is TRBJ2-1, with a weak D call TRBD1 (6 bases). V was shortened by 1 base and J by 6 bases, with 10 bases between the two germline ends. CDR1 is LGHNT and CDR2 is FRNRAP in the germline V gene. The CDR3 sequence is 14 residues long. The CDR3 coding sequence is TGTGCTAGTGGTTTGGGGGACAAGGTCAATGAGCAGTTCTTC. This translates into CASGLGDKVNEQFF.

This clonotype was recorded at least ten times. The rearrangement uses TRBV15 and TRBJ2-5; D is perhaps TRBD1 or TRBD2 (7 bases each). The CDR3 totals 15 residues. V was clipped by 5 bases and J by 4 bases, with 17 bases between them. The V gene's germline CDR1 is LNHNV and CDR2 YYDKDF (reference sequence). CDR3 sequence (DNA): TGTGCCACCAGCCCCACCGGCAGGGGGGGAGAGACCCAGTACTTC. It codes for CATSPTGRGGETQYF.

This clonotype was seen repeatedly, ten times or more. The chain recombines TRBV6-2 or TRBV6-3 with TRBJ1-2; D not resolved. Trimming left V 6 bases short and J 2 bases short, with 10 bases between. Germline-derived CDR1 and CDR2 are MNHEY and SVGEGT. This CDR3 is built from 13 residues. Here the CDR3 DNA reads TGTGCCAGCAGGGCCAGTCTAAACTATGGCTACACCTTC. It encodes CASRASLNYGYTF.

In its sample, this clonotype ranks as medium-sized (0.01 to 0.1%). This chain connects TRBV7-8 to TRBJ2-5; D is possibly TRBD2 (6 bases). This CDR3 spans 13 amino acids. Germline values: CDR1 SGHVS, CDR2 FQNEAQ. V gave up 5 bases and J gave up 3 bases, with 10 bases separating them. The CDR3 here is CASSAGTEETQYF. The CDR3 DNA is TGTGCCAGCAGCGCCGGGACTGAAGAGACCCAGTACTTC. The full variable domain, completed using reference TRBV7-8 and TRBJ2-5, is GAGVSQSPRYKVAKRGQDVALRCDPISGHVSLFWYQQALGQGPEFLTYFQNEAQLDKSGLPSDRFFAERPEGSVSTLKIQRTQQEDSAVYLCASSAGTEETQYFGPGTRLLVL.

This clonotype was observed many times. This chain links TRBV7-3 with TRBJ2-1; D is unresolved. The V gene's germline CDR1 is SGHTA and CDR2 FQGTGA. The CDR3 is 15 residues long. Trimming removed 2 bases from V and 0 bases from J, with 8 bases in between. CDR3: CASSLGASSYNEQFF. CDR3 in DNA: TGTGCCAGCAGCTTAGGCGCGAGCTCCTACAATGAGCAGTTCTTC.

The table lists this clonotype with many counts. The chain joins TRBV2 to TRBJ2-5; 11 bases are shared with TRBD2. CDR1 SNHLY and CDR2 FYNNEI come from the germline V gene. The CDR3 loop spans 14 amino acids. Losses at the gene ends were 7 bases for V and 4 bases for J; bases not matched to a gene: 5. The CDR3: CASIVGLAGETQYF. The CDR3 nucleotides read TGTGCCAGCATTGTAGGACTAGCGGGAGAGACCCAGTACTTC. Together with reference TRBV2 and TRBJ2-5, the CDR3 gives the full variable domain: EPEVTQTPSHQVTQMGQEVILRCVPISNHLYFYWYRQILGQKVEFLVSFYNNEISEKSEIFDDQFSVERPDGSNFTLKIRSTKLEDSAMYFCASIVGLAGETQYFGPGTRLLVL.

V gene TRBV6-6 combines with J gene TRBJ2-7; TRBD2 matches 8 bases. Trimming at V came to 6 bases and at J to 6 bases, leaving 10 bases not matched to a gene. CDR1 and CDR2 from the germline V gene are MNHNY and SVGAGI (reference sequence). This CDR3 comprises 14 residues. The CDR3 protein is CASSPGGEGREQYV. CDR3 nucleotides: TGTGCCAGCAGCCCCGGGGGGGAGGGACGCGAGCAGTACGTC.

This clonotype showed up many times. The J gene is TRBJ2-1, the V gene TRBV20-1; 10 positions match TRBD2. The germline gives CDR1 DFQATT, CDR2 SNEGSKA (reference sequence). CDR3 length: 16 residues. The V and J ends lost 5 bases and 3 bases, in that order; junction bases with no gene match: 10. CDR3 protein: CSAAISTSGNYNEQFF. As DNA, the CDR3 is TGCAGTGCTGCCATTAGTACTAGCGGGAACTACAATGAGCAGTTCTTC.